The 23 T cell receptor beta chains in this list originate from one sample, sequenced in a study of shared clonotypes between healthy human individuals. Produced via immunoSEQ multiplex PCR; TCRdb's table is partial and in-frame only. The sample has around 2.1 million clones; 93% are singletons. Naive CD8 cells comprised CD45RO-negative, CCR7-positively selected cells, excluding terminally differentiated effector memory CD45RA+ cells. Input material: naive CD8+ T cells from PBMCs. The receptor source for this set is a man younger than 35 in good health. Some clones in this sample may be carry-over from other donors' samples.

The V call is TRBV30, the J call TRBJ1-2; tentatively, D is TRBD1 (6 bases). V lost 0 bases and J 8 bases, leaving 13 bases between the germline ends. CDR3 length: 13 amino acids. Germline lookup yields CDR1 GTSNPN and CDR2 SVGIG (reference sequence). The DNA for the CDR3 is TGTGCCTGGAGTGTGGGACACCCCCGGGGCTACACCTTC. It translates to CAWSVGHPRGYTF.

As for this clone: Other nucleotide sequences from this sample produce the same CDR3. J is TRBJ2-7 and V is TRBV27, with 7 bases aligning to TRBD2. CDR1 is MNHEY, CDR2 SMNVEV, per germline (reference sequence). There are 14 residues in the CDR3. The trim removed 3 bases at V and 3 bases at J, leaving 5 bases unmatched. This chain's CDR3 is CASSFGGGNYEQYF. In DNA, the CDR3 is TGTGCCAGCAGTTTCGGCGGGGGAAACTACGAGCAGTACTTC.

The rearrangement joins TRBV27 to TRBJ2-3, with 10 bases matching TRBD2. Trimming cost V 8 bases and J 5 bases; bases outside gene matches: 10. Germline lookup yields CDR1 MNHEY and CDR2 SMNVEV (reference sequence). This CDR3 is built from 15 residues. The CDR3 DNA follows: TGTGCCAGCTGGGGGCTAGCGGGAGTAGGAGATACGCAGTATTTT. Translated: CASWGLAGVGDTQYF.

The CDR3 spells CASSLAADSTDTQYF. The CDR3 DNA follows: TGCGCCAGCAGCTTGGCCGCAGATAGCACAGATACGCAGTATTTT. The genes are TRBV5-1 and TRBJ2-3; D is undetermined. Germline assignment: CDR1 SGHRS and CDR2 YFSETQ. This CDR3 spans 15 amino acids. Deletions cut 0 bases from V and 0 bases from J, with 8 bases between.

This sequence joins TRBV13 and TRBJ2-2; TRBD1 aligns across 11 bases. This CDR3 comprises 18 residues. V lost 0 bases to trimming and J lost 4 bases; unmatched junction nucleotides: 7. Germline loops: CDR1 PRHDT, CDR2 FYEKMQ (reference sequence). As DNA, the CDR3 is TGTGCCAGCAGCTTAGGGGACAGGGGGCCCGCGGGCACCGGGGAGCTGTTTTTT. This codes for CASSLGDRGPAGTGELFF. The full variable domain, with the rest looked up from reference TRBV13 and TRBJ2-2, is AAGVIQSPRHLIKEKRETATLKCYPIPRHDTVYWYQQGPGQDPQFLISFYEKMQSDKGSIPDRFSAQQFSDYHSELNMSSLELGDSALYFCASSLGDRGPAGTGELFFGEGSRLTVL.

V gene TRBV5-6 combines with J gene TRBJ1-1, with D maybe TRBD1 (6 bases). This CDR3 is built from 15 residues. V was clipped by 2 bases and J by 6 bases, with 17 bases between them. Germline values: CDR1 SGHDT, CDR2 YYEEEE. The CDR3, as DNA: TGTGCCAGCAGCTTAACAGGGACTAGGATCGCTGAAGCTTTCTTT. Its translation is CASSLTGTRIAEAFF.

The chain carries TRBV7-9 and TRBJ2-7, with 10 positions matching TRBD1. Germline CDR1 and CDR2: SEHNR and FQNEAQ (reference sequence). Trimming took 5 bases from V and 3 from J; bases not matched to a gene: 10. This CDR3 spans 16 amino acids. CDR3 amino acids: CASSLGLGQGGYEQYF. Here the CDR3 DNA reads TGTGCCAGCAGCCTGGGGCTCGGACAGGGGGGCTACGAGCAGTACTTC.

This clone was found once. The chain recombines TRBV7-3 with TRBJ1-2, with 7 positions matching TRBD1. The CDR3 is 14 amino acids. The V and J ends lost 2 bases and 6 bases, in that order; junction bases with no gene match: 6. Germline V gene sequence: CDR1 SGHTA, CDR2 FQGTGA. The CDR3 coding sequence is TGTGCCAGCAGCTTACTAGACAGGGCGCATGGCTACACCTTC. The encoded protein is CASSLLDRAHGYTF.

This clone was seen once. The chain uses TRBV6-5 and TRBJ2-7; D is ambiguous. Trimming shortened V by 6 bases and J by 6 bases, and 12 bases separated the two germline ends. Germline-derived CDR1 and CDR2 are MNHEY and SVGAGI. The CDR3 consists of 12 residues. The CDR3 bases are TGTGCCAGCAGCTGGTCCGGAAGCGAGCAGTACTTC. This sequence encodes CASSWSGSEQYF.

J is TRBJ2-7 and V is TRBV13; a weak D match, TRBD1 (5 bases). The V end was cut by 5 bases, the J end by 0 bases, with 11 bases between. The V gene's germline CDR1 is PRHDT and CDR2 FYEKMQ (reference sequence). The CDR3 is 14 amino acids. CDR3: CASSPRQSSYEQYF. CDR3 nucleotides: TGTGCCAGCAGCCCAAGACAGAGCTCCTACGAGCAGTACTTC.

The chain employs TRBV25-1 and TRBJ2-3; TRBD2 matches 7 bases. The CDR3 totals 14 residues. After removal of 4 bases from V and 6 bases from J, the junction contained 7 bases not matched to a gene. Germline lookup yields CDR1 MGHDK and CDR2 SYGVNS. The CDR3 loop reads CASSVAGESDTQYF. The CDR3, as DNA: TGTGCCAGCAGTGTGGCGGGAGAGTCTGATACGCAGTATTTT. Full variable domain (missing parts from reference TRBV25-1 and TRBJ2-3): EADIYQTPRYLVIGTGKKITLECSQTMGHDKMYWYQQDPGMELHLIHYSYGVNSTEKGDLSSESTVSRIRTEHFPLTLESARPSHTSQYLCASSVAGESDTQYFGPGTRLTVL.

About this clone itself: Other DNA sequences in the same sample also yield this CDR3. The chain links TRBV5-6 to TRBJ2-5; no reliable D call. In germline, CDR1 is SGHDT, CDR2 YYEEEE. Trimming took 0 bases from V and 0 from J, leaving 3 bases between them. The CDR3 runs to 13 residues. DNA for the CDR3: TGTGCCAGCAGCTTGGCGGACCAAGAGACCCAGTACTTC. Its protein product is CASSLADQETQYF.

As for this clone: Other DNA sequences within the sample encode an identical CDR3. This chain links TRBV5-6 with TRBJ1-3; possibly TRBD1 for D (5 bases). The CDR3 runs 14 residues. Germline V gene lookup returns CDR1 SGHDT and CDR2 YYEEEE. Trimming shortened V by 4 bases and J by 0 bases, and 8 bases separated the two germline ends. The CDR3: CASSLGGSGNTIYF. The CDR3 nucleotides read TGTGCCAGCAGCCTGGGGGGCTCTGGAAACACCATATATTTT.

This chain connects TRBV7-2 to TRBJ2-7; D not certain. CDR3 length: 15 amino acids. Germline values: CDR1 SGHTA, CDR2 FQGNSA. V was cut by 1 base and J by 4 bases, with 14 bases left in between. The CDR3 sequence: CASSLGVGLGYEQYF. Written as DNA, the CDR3 is TGTGCCAGCAGCTTAGGGGTGGGCCTGGGGTACGAGCAGTACTTC. Variable domain in full (rest from reference TRBV7-2 and TRBJ2-7): GAGVSQSPSNKVTEKGKDVELRCDPISGHTALYWYRQSLGQGLEFLIYFQGNSAPDKSGLPSDRFSAERTGGSVSTLTIQRTQQEDSAVYLCASSLGVGLGYEQYFGPGTRLTVT.

DNA of the CDR3: TGTGCCAGCAGCGTAGCCCCCAATAAAGGGATCAACACCGGGGAGCTGTTTTTT. The encoded protein is CASSVAPNKGINTGELFF. The chain employs TRBV9 and TRBJ2-2; D is unresolved. Trimming cost V 0 bases and J 2 bases, with 17 bases left between them. CDR3 length: 18 residues. The germline V gene has CDR1 SGDLS and CDR2 YYNGEE.

The gene calls are TRBV19 and TRBJ1-3; D is uncertain. The CDR3 consists of 12 residues. The V end lost 7 bases, the J end lost 2 bases, and 6 bases lay between the germline ends. CDR1 is LNHDA, CDR2 SQIVND, per germline (reference sequence). The chain's CDR3 is CASTITGNTIYF. Here the CDR3 DNA reads TGTGCCAGTACCATCACTGGAAACACCATATATTTT.

The CDR3, as DNA: TGCGCCAGCAGCCCGGCCCAGGTTACCCCGTCCGGGGAGCTGTTTTTT. Its translation: CASSPAQVTPSGELFF. The gene calls are TRBV5-1 and TRBJ2-2; D call uncertain. The CDR3 runs 16 residues. The germline V gene has CDR1 SGHRS and CDR2 YFSETQ. V lost 4 bases and J lost 6, with 19 bases in between.

The rearrangement links TRBV6-1 to TRBJ1-2; D possibly corresponds to TRBD1 (6 bases). V was clipped by 2 bases and J by 6 bases, with 16 bases between them. CDR3 length equals 15 residues. CDR1 and CDR2 (germline): MNHNS, SASEGT. The CDR3 DNA reads as TGTGCCAGCAGTGAACTGAGGGGGGCCTGGAATGGCTACACCTTC. Residues: CASSELRGAWNGYTF.

This chain connects TRBV7-9 to TRBJ2-3; 7 bases are shared with TRBD1. Germline V lookup: CDR1 SEHNR, CDR2 FQNEAQ (reference sequence). J lost 4 bases, V lost 5 bases, and 12 bases had no gene match. This CDR3 comprises 16 residues. The CDR3 DNA is TGTGCCAGCAGCCAAGGGCAGGGGGAGTATCCAGATACGCAGTATTTT. The encoded protein is CASSQGQGEYPDTQYF. Combining the CDR3 with reference TRBV7-9 and TRBJ2-3 gives the whole variable domain DTGVSQNPRHKITKRGQNVTFRCDPISEHNRLYWYRQTLGQGPEFLTYFQNEAQLEKSRLLSDRFSAERPKGSFSTLEIQRTEQGDSAMYLCASSQGQGEYPDTQYFGPGTRLTVL.

The chain links TRBV6-6 to TRBJ2-3; D remains ambiguous. Germline assignment: CDR1 MNHNY and CDR2 SVGAGI (reference sequence). Trimming removed 2 bases at V and 2 bases at J, with 14 bases between. This CDR3 comprises 16 residues. In nucleotides, the CDR3 is TGTGCCAGCAGTTACCGGGCGGTGGGTAACACAGATACGCAGTATTTT. Encoded protein: CASSYRAVGNTDTQYF.

J is TRBJ2-7 and V is TRBV5-1; 7 bases agree with TRBD1. Per germline, CDR1 SGHRS and CDR2 YFSETQ. Trimming removed 4 bases from V and 0 bases from J; junction bases left unmatched: 10. The CDR3 is 16 amino acids. The CDR3 DNA reads TGCGCCAGCAGCACAGCGACGACAGGGCTCTCCTACGAGCAGTACTTC. Translated, it gives CASSTATTGLSYEQYF.

On this clone: The sample contains more than one DNA sequence encoding this CDR3. The chain has TRBV5-4 and TRBJ1-1; 7 nucleotides line up with TRBD1. The CDR3 runs 12 residues. Germline V gene lookup returns CDR1 SGHNT and CDR2 YYREEE (reference sequence). V dropped 4 bases and J dropped 6; count of bases not matched to a gene: 3. DNA for the CDR3: TGTGCCAGCAGCGGAGGGGGCCCTGAAGCTTTCTTT. Protein: CASSGGGPEAFF.

This chain links TRBV7-6 with TRBJ2-5; D gene unclear. V shed 4 bases and J shed 5 bases, with 17 bases lying between them. The CDR3 extends over 15 amino acids. CDR1 is SGHVS and CDR2 is FNYEAQ in the germline V gene. CDR3 DNA sequence: TGTGCCAGCAGCTGGACGGGCTCGAGGACGGAGACCCAGTACTTC. Encoded protein: CASSWTGSRTETQYF. The full variable domain, with the rest looked up from reference TRBV7-6 and TRBJ2-5, is GAGVSQSPRYKVTKRGQDVALRCDPISGHVSLYWYRQALGQGPEFLTYFNYEAQQDKSGLPNDRFSAERPEGSISTLTIQRTEQRDSAMYRCASSWTGSRTETQYFGPGTRLLVL.